This T cell receptor (beta chain) was recorded in a study of cytomegalovirus exposure and HLA in healthy donors. Regarding the study as a whole: First-cohort TCR clusters tended to co-occur in the approximately 110 validation repertoires, a later analysis found. The study flagged some 170 TCR beta chains as cytomegalovirus-associated. Some public TCRs appeared in many individuals, while most sequences were rare. In vitro confirmation showed three CMV-associated chains to be CMV antigen specific.

Clones were read by immunoSEQ multiplex PCR, and TCRdb kept only the in-frame ones, dropping some. The sample lists approximately 97,000 clones, about 95% seen once, with 0.89% in the top ten. This CDR3 is 15 amino acids long. CDR1 and CDR2 from the germline V gene are MGHRA and YSYEKL. Trimming cost V 2 bases and J 14 bases; bases outside gene matches: 14. To note about this clone: Antigen specificity is unknown.

This TCR derives from a woman aged 18-35 years in good health and CMV-seronegative. The V call is TRBV4-1, the J call TRBJ2-1; 8 bases are shared with TRBD1. Material: PBMCs. CDR3 sequence (DNA): TGCGCCAGCAGCCAACCGGGACAGGTACAATTTTCCGAGTTCTTC. Its translation: CASSQPGQVQFSEFF.